These T cell receptor beta chains were read from a single sample in a study of cytomegalovirus exposure and HLA in healthy donors. This table comes from immunoSEQ multiplex PCR, and its TCRdb copy is limited to in-frame clones, with some not included. The sample holds some 200,000 clones, approximately 78% seen once. Sequenced sample: PBMCs. The receptors derive from a woman aged 18-30 years in good health and CMV-seronegative. Each CDR3 is given with its conserved first and last residue. The D gene is left open where the match is weak. Clone size appears in some rows only: once, few, many, or a class for an expanded clone.

size	V	D	J	DNA	CDR3
.	TRBV27	.	TRBJ2-5	TGTGCCAGCAGTTGGGGTCCGGTGGGGAGTGGGGACCAAGAGACCCAGTACTTC	CASSWGPVGSGDQETQYF
.	TRBV2	.	TRBJ2-7	TGTGCCAGCAGCAGGGACATGGACTACGAGCAGTACTTC	CASSRDMDYEQYF
once	TRBV11-2	TRBD1	TRBJ2-7	TGTGCCAGCAGTTTAAAAGCCGGGACAGGGGTTACCTACGAGCAGTACTTC	CASSLKAGTGVTYEQYF
.	TRBV5-4	.	TRBJ2-5	TGTGCCAGCAGCTTGCCTAGCGATGAGACCCAGTACTTC	CASSLPSDETQYF
.	TRBV6-5	.	TRBJ2-1	TGTGCCAGCACACCAGGGAGGGGGAATGAGCAGTTCTTC	CASTPGRGNEQFF
once	TRBV27	TRBD1	TRBJ1-1	TGTGCCAGCAGTTTAAGGCCAGGGGGTTCGATGATGAACACTGAAGCTTTCTTT	CASSLRPGGSMMNTEAFF
.	TRBV7-9	TRBD2	TRBJ2-1	TGTGCCAGCAGCTTGACTAGCGGAGCCTACAATGAGCAGTTCTTC	CASSLTSGAYNEQFF
.	TRBV5-1	.	TRBJ2-1	TGCGCCAGCAGCTTGACAGGTCCCCGAGGCGATGAGCAGTTCTTC	CASSLTGPRGDEQFF
once	TRBV5-1	.	TRBJ2-7	TGCGCCAGCAGCGCCTCCTACGAGCAGTACTTC	CASSASYEQYF
few	TRBV7-7	.	TRBJ1-1	TGTGCCAGCAGCTTAGGAGAGGGCACTGAAGCTTTCTTT	CASSLGEGTEAFF
.	TRBV5-1	TRBD2	TRBJ2-2	TGCGCCAGCAGCGAAGGAGGACTAGTTTACGGGGAGCTGTTTTTT	CASSEGGLVYGELFF
.	TRBV28	.	TRBJ2-7	TGTGCCAGCAGCCACGGAGGGATCGTTTACGAGCAGTACTTC	CASSHGGIVYEQYF
.	TRBV27	TRBD1	TRBJ2-7	TGTGCCAGCAGTTCCCCGCGAGGACAGGGGGCAAGGTACGAGCAGTACTTC	CASSSPRGQGARYEQYF
.	TRBV13	TRBD2	TRBJ2-3	TGTGCCAGCAGCTTGAGCGGGGCCCTCCCCACAGATACGCAGTATTTT	CASSLSGALPTDTQYF
.	TRBV6-5	.	TRBJ2-3	TGTGCCAGCAGTTATGGGACTCTCTCGAGCACAGATACGCAGTATTTT	CASSYGTLSSTDTQYF
.	TRBV6-5	.	TRBJ2-1	TGTGCCAGCCGGAAGGCGGGGGCGGCAAATGAGCAGTTCTTC	CASRKAGAANEQFF
few	TRBV2	TRBD1	TRBJ1-5	TGTGCCAGCAGGGGGACAGAACCCTATCAGCCCCAGCATTTT	CASRGTEPYQPQHF
.	TRBV19	.	TRBJ2-5	TGTGCCACCGGCCAGCAGGGTAGCCAAGAGACCCAGTACTTC	CATGQQGSQETQYF
.	TRBV27	TRBD1	TRBJ2-7	TGTGCCAGCCAGTGGGGCCAGGGGGCCTACGAGCAGTACTTC	CASQWGQGAYEQYF
.	TRBV19	.	TRBJ2-3	TGTGCCAGTAAGGGACATAGTTCAGATACGCAGTATTTT	CASKGHSSDTQYF
.	TRBV5-4	TRBD1	TRBJ2-1	TGTGCCAACTCAGGACAGGGAGGTGAGCAGTTCTTC	CANSGQGGEQFF
.	TRBV6-1	TRBD2	TRBJ2-2	TGTGCCAGCAGTGACCTAGCGGGGTCTAAAGAGGAGCTGTTTTTT	CASSDLAGSKEELFF
.	TRBV23-1	.	TRBJ1-5	TGCGCCAGCAGTCGCCACGGTAAGCCCCAGCATTTT	CASSRHGKPQHF
.	TRBV29-1	TRBD1	TRBJ2-7	TGCAGCGCCGATACAGGGGTCGGCTACGAGCAGTACTTC	CSADTGVGYEQYF
.	TRBV27	TRBD2	TRBJ2-7	TGTGCCAGCAGTCAGCGGGAGGGTGCCTACGAGCAGTACTTC	CASSQREGAYEQYF
.	TRBV6-1	TRBD1	TRBJ1-4	TGTGCCAGCAGTGACGCGGGACAGGGGGGTATGGGTGAAAAACTGTTTTTT	CASSDAGQGGMGEKLFF
.	TRBV7-9	TRBD1	TRBJ2-7	TGTGCCAGCAGTCAAGGGACAGGATCTACCTACGAGCAGTACTTC	CASSQGTGSTYEQYF
.	TRBV10-3	.	TRBJ2-7	TGTGCCATCAGTGAGTGGGGGGTTGGACTCTCCTACGAGCAGTACTTC	CAISEWGVGLSYEQYF
.	TRBV7-6	.	TRBJ2-2	TGTGCCAGCAGCTTAGGTCAGAACACCGGGGAGCTGTTTTTT	CASSLGQNTGELFF
few	TRBV11-2	TRBD1	TRBJ1-1	TGTGCCAGCAGCTTAAGCCCGGACAGGGGGAGGACTGAAGCTTTCTTT	CASSLSPDRGRTEAFF
.	TRBV19	TRBD1	TRBJ2-1	TGTGCCAGTACCATCGGACAGGGTGGTTTGAATGAGCAGTTCTTC	CASTIGQGGLNEQFF
few	TRBV6-1	.	TRBJ2-4	TGTGCCAGCACCCTTTCAGAAGTGGACATTCAGTACTTC	CASTLSEVDIQYF
.	TRBV10-2	TRBD1	TRBJ2-1	TGCGCCAGCAGTGCTCGGACAGGGGAATCCTACAATGAGCAGTTCTTC	CASSARTGESYNEQFF
once	TRBV20-1	.	TRBJ2-5	TGCAGTGCTCCAGGGTTGGAGACCCAGTACTTC	CSAPGLETQYF
.	TRBV6-5	TRBD1	TRBJ1-1	TGTGCCAGCAGCCCTGACAGGGGGAACACTGAAGCTTTCTTT	CASSPDRGNTEAFF
.	TRBV11-1	TRBD2	TRBJ2-1	TGTGCCAGCAGCTTTTCGGGGGGGCCGGAGTTCTTC	CASSFSGGPEFF
.	TRBV7-2	.	TRBJ2-1	TGTGCCAGCAGCTTAGTGGGGGGGCCTTACAATGAGCAGTTCTTC	CASSLVGGPYNEQFF
.	TRBV18	.	TRBJ1-2	TGTGCCAGCTCACCAAAGAGGTTCGGGGCAGGGGATGGCTACACCTTC	CASSPKRFGAGDGYTF
.	TRBV21-1	.	TRBJ2-2	TGTGCCAGCGGGCGGGGACCGAACACCGGGGAGCTGTTTTTT	CASGRGPNTGELFF
.	TRBV7-9	.	TRBJ2-5	TGTGCCAGCAGCCCACAAGGCCGAGGGGAGACCCAGTACTTC	CASSPQGRGETQYF
.	TRBV7-3	.	TRBJ2-7	TGTGCCAGCAGCCTCAGCGCGGGGTCCTACGAGCAGTACTTC	CASSLSAGSYEQYF
once	TRBV27	.	TRBJ2-7	TGTGCCAGCAGTTTATCTGGAAGGAGCTCCTACGAGCAGTACTTC	CASSLSGRSSYEQYF
.	TRBV11-2	TRBD2	TRBJ2-5	TGTGCCAGCAGCGGGGGGGGTTTACGGGATCTCCAAGAGACCCAGTACTTC	CASSGGGLRDLQETQYF